This TCR beta chain was documented in a study of early T cells in non-severe SARS-CoV-2 infection. Study-level points and caveats: Missing private and CD4 specificities, VDJdb matching favored anti-spike CD8 responses.

The CDR3 spans 13 residues. Looked up from germline, CDR1 is SGHTA and CDR2 is FQGNSA. V gave up 0 bases and J gave up 5 bases, with 7 bases separating them. Individual cDNA molecules carried attached unique molecular identifiers. In TCRdb, the 5' RACE reads were re-called with MiXCR into one record per CDR3 protein. The sample includes more than 15,000 distinct CDR3 sequences, approximately 4.8% of them seen just once. This clonotype was counted many times. Its target is unknown. Sequences were obtained from whole blood. The receptor comes from an adult who was a healthcare worker with PCR-confirmed SARS-CoV-2 infection or an uninfected control (not recorded which). V usage is TRBV7-2 and J usage is TRBJ2-5; D could derive from TRBD1 or TRBD2 (5 bases each). The CDR3 here is CASSLAGPETQYF. In DNA form, the CDR3 reads TGTGCCAGCAGCTTAGCGGGACCCGAGACCCAGTACTTC.